Presented here are 24 T cell receptor beta chains from one specimen sequenced in a study of blood T cell repertoires in COVID-19. Assay: immunoSEQ multiplex PCR; the TCRdb copy retains only in-frame clones and omits some. Of about 170,000 clones listed, about 80% were seen once; the top ten hold roughly 2.6%. Sequencing was performed on peripheral blood. The receptors derive from a human donor with acute or convalescent COVID-19. The donor label of this sample is uncertain.

V and J are TRBV18 and TRBJ2-7, with D tentatively TRBD2 (6 bases). From germline, CDR1 is KGHSH and CDR2 LQKENI. The CDR3 sequence is 14 residues long. The CDR3 is CASGSRQMGYEQYF. CDR3 nucleotides: TGTGCGTCCGGGAGTCGGCAAATGGGGTACGAGCAGTACTTC.

The V gene is TRBV19, the J gene TRBJ1-5, with 7 bases aligning to TRBD1. The CDR3 contains 16 residues. V was clipped by 5 bases and J by 2 bases; unmatched bases: 9. Germline values: CDR1 LNHDA, CDR2 SQIVND (reference sequence). CDR3 nucleotide sequence: TGTGCCAGTAGTCCTTTGACAGGGTTGGGCAATCAGCCCCAGCATTTT. Its protein product is CASSPLTGLGNQPQHF.

The rearrangement links TRBV10-3 to TRBJ1-2, with D perhaps TRBD1 (5 bases). The CDR3 extends over 16 amino acids. Deletions cut 3 bases from V and 6 bases from J, with 20 bases between. In germline, CDR1 is ENHRY, CDR2 SYGVKD. The CDR3 protein is CAISEDLGRGADGYTF. The CDR3 nucleotides are TGTGCCATCAGTGAAGACCTGGGGCGGGGCGCAGATGGCTACACCTTC.

V gene TRBV27 combines with J gene TRBJ1-1, with D maybe TRBD1 (6 bases). The V gene's germline CDR1 is MNHEY and CDR2 SMNVEV (reference sequence). V was pared by 8 bases and J by 6 bases, with 19 bases between. CDR3 length: 14 residues. CDR3 bases: TGTGCCAGCGCCAGACAGGTCCGTGGGGCTGAAGCTTTCTTT. Translated, it gives CASARQVRGAEAFF.

The J gene is TRBJ2-1, the V gene TRBV7-9; TRBD2 aligns across 12 bases. Germline CDR1 and CDR2: SEHNR and FQNEAQ (reference sequence). The CDR3 length is 19 residues. The ends lost 5 bases at V and 6 bases at J; junction bases unmatched: 17. CDR3 region: CASSTPLAGGSMKSNEQFF. For the CDR3, the DNA is TGTGCCAGCAGCACACCCCTAGCGGGAGGGTCAATGAAATCCAATGAGCAGTTCTTC.

Written as DNA, the CDR3 is TGCAGCGTTGACAGGATTCCCCCCAATGAGCAGTTCTTC. It is translated as CSVDRIPPNEQFF. This chain joins TRBV29-1 and TRBJ2-1; D gene unclear. The CDR3 runs 13 residues. The V end lost 3 bases, the J end lost 6 bases, and 12 bases lay between the germline ends. CDR1 and CDR2 from the germline V gene are SQVTM and ANQGSEA.

J is TRBJ1-2 and V is TRBV30; D is ambiguous. Germline V lookup: CDR1 GTSNPN, CDR2 SVGIG (reference sequence). V was pared by 4 bases and J by 0 bases, with 6 bases between. CDR3 length: 12 residues. The CDR3 protein is CAWTGSNYGYTF. The CDR3 DNA sequence: TGTGCCTGGACAGGTTCTAACTATGGCTACACCTTC.

The CDR3 sequence: CASSLEGGGSGELFF. CDR3 nucleotide sequence: TGCGCCAGCAGCTTGGAGGGAGGAGGATCCGGGGAGCTGTTTTTT. This chain connects TRBV5-1 to TRBJ2-2; a possible D gene is TRBD2 (6 bases). Trimming pared 0 bases from V and 6 bases from J, leaving 12 bases between. CDR1 and CDR2 (germline): SGHRS, YFSETQ. CDR3 length equals 15 residues.

The chain uses TRBV2 and TRBJ2-7; 7 nucleotides line up with TRBD1. Germline-derived CDR1 and CDR2 are SNHLY and FYNNEI. CDR3 length: 14 amino acids. V lost 6 bases and J lost 6; bases outside the gene matches: 11. CDR3 region: CASRVNRGLSEQYF. The CDR3 nucleotides read TGTGCCAGCAGGGTGAACAGGGGCCTGAGCGAGCAGTACTTC.

The rearrangement joins TRBV9 to TRBJ1-3; D gene ambiguous. The CDR3 is made up of 15 amino acids. Trimming removed 0 bases from V and 0 bases from J, with 7 bases in between. From germline, CDR1 is SGDLS and CDR2 YYNGEE. CDR3 DNA: TGTGCCAGCAGCGTAGTCGCAGGCTCTGGAAACACCATATATTTT. Translating gives CASSVVAGSGNTIYF. Variable domain in full (rest from reference TRBV9 and TRBJ1-3): DSGVTQTPKHLITATGQRVTLRCSPRSGDLSVYWYQQSLDQGLQFLIQYYNGEERAKGNILERFSAQQFPDLHSELNLSSLELGDSALYFCASSVVAGSGNTIYFGEGSWLTVV.

The chain uses TRBV25-1 and TRBJ1-2; 7 bases fit TRBD1. Germline CDR1 and CDR2: MGHDK and SYGVNS. Germline trimming cut 3 bases from V and 6 bases from J; bases unmatched to any gene: 7. This CDR3 has 14 amino acids. The chain's CDR3 is CASSDETGLNGYTF. DNA for the CDR3: TGTGCCAGCAGTGACGAGACAGGGTTAAATGGCTACACCTTC.

The J gene is TRBJ2-1, the V gene TRBV19, with 12 bases fitting TRBD2. The CDR3 spans 16 residues. The junction had 5 bases not matched to a gene; V was cut back by 6 bases and J by 2 bases. The V gene's germline CDR1 is LNHDA and CDR2 SQIVND (reference sequence). CDR3 in amino acids: CASSPSGRAAYNEQFF. CDR3 nucleotide sequence: TGTGCCAGTAGCCCTAGCGGGAGGGCCGCCTACAATGAGCAGTTCTTC.

For the CDR3, the DNA is TGCGCCAGCAGCTCCGGGGGGCCCTCCTACAATGAGCAGTTCTTC. The encoded protein is CASSSGGPSYNEQFF. The chain couples TRBV5-1 to TRBJ2-1, with D possibly being TRBD2 (7 bases). CDR3 length equals 15 residues. CDR1 is SGHRS, CDR2 YFSETQ, per germline. Deletions cut 3 bases from V and 0 bases from J, with 10 bases between.

The chain employs TRBV6-1 and TRBJ2-1; 7 bases are a match to TRBD2. This CDR3 spans 16 amino acids. CDR1 and CDR2 (germline): MNHNS, SASEGT. V trimming: 1 base; J trimming: 5 bases; junction bases outside the gene matches: 8. The CDR3 bases are TGTGCCAGCAGTGAAGGAGCTAGCGGAGGAAACAATGAGCAGTTCTTC. It is translated as CASSEGASGGNNEQFF.

The chain combines TRBV2 with TRBJ2-1, with 10 bases matching TRBD2. Germline V gene data show CDR1 as SNHLY and CDR2 as FYNNEI. The CDR3 spans 16 residues. V trimming: 1 base; J trimming: 8 bases; junction bases outside the gene matches: 8. CDR3 nucleotides: TGTGCCAGCAGTGAAGGCCCTCCTAGCGGGGGATATGAGCAGTTCTTC. Encoded protein: CASSEGPPSGGYEQFF. Supplemented by reference TRBV2 and TRBJ2-1, the full variable domain reads EPEVTQTPSHQVTQMGQEVILRCVPISNHLYFYWYRQILGQKVEFLVSFYNNEISEKSEIFDDQFSVERPDGSNFTLKIRSTKLEDSAMYFCASSEGPPSGGYEQFFGPGTRLTVL.

V gene TRBV27 combines with J gene TRBJ1-1; the match to TRBD1 covers 7 bases. The V gene's germline CDR1 is MNHEY and CDR2 SMNVEV (reference sequence). The CDR3 totals 11 residues. V lost 6 bases, J lost 7 bases, and 2 bases stayed unmatched. The CDR3 here is CASRRTGEAFF. In DNA form, the CDR3 reads TGTGCCAGCAGACGGACAGGTGAAGCTTTCTTT.

This clone was found once. This rearrangement joins TRBV19 to TRBJ2-1, with TRBD1 identical over 8 bases. Germline CDR1 is LNHDA and CDR2 is SQIVND (reference sequence). This CDR3 is built from 15 residues. V shed 7 bases and J 4 bases; nucleotides not matched to a gene: 9. The CDR3 loop is CASTIHRGAYNEQFF. The CDR3 DNA follows: TGTGCCAGTACCATCCACAGGGGGGCTTACAATGAGCAGTTCTTC.

The table lists this clone with a few counts. The V and J genes are TRBV3-1 (or the pseudogene TRBV3-2) and TRBJ1-2, with D possibly being TRBD1 (6 bases). The CDR3 sequence is 12 residues long. V dropped 4 bases and J dropped 7 bases, with 10 bases sitting between them. Germline V gene data show CDR1 as LGHDT and CDR2 as YNNKEL (reference sequence). The CDR3 protein is CASSLARGGYTF. In DNA, the CDR3 is TGTGCCAGCAGCCTAGCCAGGGGTGGCTACACCTTC.

The gene calls are TRBV11-2 and TRBJ2-1; D may be TRBD2 (6 bases). The CDR3 length is 15 residues. The V end was cut by 5 bases, the J end by 7 bases, with 18 bases between. CDR1 and CDR2 (germline): SGHAT, FQNNGV. In nucleotides, the CDR3 is TGTGCCAGCAGCCAGTTAACGAGCGGGCTGAATGAGCAGTTCTTC. Amino acid sequence: CASSQLTSGLNEQFF.

This chain links TRBV6-1 with TRBJ1-5; TRBD1 aligns across 9 bases. The junction had 7 bases not matched to a gene; V was cut back by 3 bases and J by 1 base. This CDR3 has 17 amino acids. The germline CDR1 and CDR2 sequences are MNHNS and SASEGT. DNA for the CDR3: TGTGCCAGCAGTGACGACAGACAGGGGGGAAGCAATCAGCCCCAGCATTTT. It codes for CASSDDRQGGSNQPQHF.

The gene calls are TRBV5-1 and TRBJ2-7; 12 bases agree with TRBD2. CDR1 SGHRS and CDR2 YFSETQ come from the germline V gene. The CDR3 runs 14 residues. Trimming cost V 3 bases and J 4 bases; bases outside gene matches: 2. The DNA of the CDR3 is TGCGCCAGCAGCTGGACTAGCGGGGCGTACGAGCAGTACTTC. As protein: CASSWTSGAYEQYF.

This chain joins TRBV29-1 and TRBJ1-2, with 10 bases fitting TRBD1. Trimming at V came to 4 bases and at J to 1 base, leaving 6 bases not matched to a gene. The CDR3 is 15 residues long. Germline V gene lookup returns CDR1 SQVTM and CDR2 ANQGSEA. The CDR3 is CSVVAGTGDNYGYTF. Here the CDR3 DNA reads TGCAGCGTTGTTGCCGGGACAGGGGATAACTATGGCTACACCTTC.

The J gene is TRBJ2-3, the V gene TRBV5-4; possible D gene TRBD1, 6 bases. The CDR3 length is 16 residues. The germline V gene has CDR1 SGHNT and CDR2 YYREEE (reference sequence). The V end lost 0 bases, the J end lost 0 bases, and 11 bases lay between the germline ends. The chain's CDR3 is CASSLAGEFSTDTQYF. The CDR3 region has the DNA TGTGCCAGCAGCTTGGCAGGGGAGTTTAGCACAGATACGCAGTATTTT.

The chain is built from TRBV14 and TRBJ2-3; no firm D call. The germline V gene encodes CDR1 SGHDN and CDR2 FVKESK. The V and J ends lost 4 bases and 0 bases respectively, with 8 bases between them. There are 14 residues in the CDR3. CDR3 sequence (DNA): TGTGCCAGCAGCCGGAGTTTTAGCACAGATACGCAGTATTTT. This sequence encodes CASSRSFSTDTQYF. Full variable domain (remainder filled in from reference TRBV14 and TRBJ2-3): EAGVTQFPSHSVIEKGQTVTLRCDPISGHDNLYWYRRVMGKEIKFLLHFVKESKQDESGMPNNRFLAERTGGTYSTLKVQPAELEDSGVYFCASSRSFSTDTQYFGPGTRLTVL.